This passage covers 16 T cell receptor beta chains from one sample sequenced in a study of T cells in localized non-small cell lung cancer. Repertoires were generated with immunoSEQ multiplex PCR, while TCRdb's copy carries only in-frame clones and drops some. The sample carries some 2,700 clones, roughly 28% recorded once. Sample: normal lung tissue next to the tumor, taken before any cancer treatment. The receptor source for this set is a woman aged 35 to 70 with stage II squamous cell lung carcinoma.

This clone has just a few counts. The CDR3 nucleotides are TGTGCCAGCAGGGCCATCGGGACAGGGGGCACTGAAGCTTTCTTT. Its protein product is CASRAIGTGGTEAFF. The chain links TRBV6-8 to TRBJ1-1, with 11 bases that match TRBD1. The CDR3 sequence is 15 residues long. The V and J ends lost 6 bases and 4 bases, in that order; junction bases with no gene match: 7. Germline CDR1 and CDR2: MNHGY and SAAAGT.

There are a few counts of this clone. The V call is TRBV6-8, the J call TRBJ1-1, with D perhaps matching TRBD1 (6 bases). Germline V CDR1 and CDR2: MNHGY, SAAAGT. V dropped 6 bases and J dropped 1 base, with 9 bases sitting between them. The CDR3 is made up of 13 amino acids. CDR3 region: CASRSQGNTEAFF. As DNA, the CDR3 is TGTGCCAGCAGATCACAGGGGAACACTGAAGCTTTCTTT.

The chain joins TRBV6-8 to TRBJ1-1; D may be TRBD1 (5 bases). This CDR3 comprises 14 residues. The germline V and J ends were trimmed by 7 bases and 5 bases, with 17 bases remaining between them. From germline, CDR1 is MNHGY and CDR2 SAAAGT. CDR3: CASTRGEGNTEAFF. The CDR3 DNA reads as TGTGCCAGCACCCGGGGGGAGGGGAATACTGAAGCTTTCTTT.

The CDR3 nucleotides read TGTGCCAGCTCACTAAACTCCGGGACAGCAGACGGCTACACCTTC. Protein sequence: CASSLNSGTADGYTF. The chain recombines TRBV18 with TRBJ1-2; 7 bases align to TRBD1. This CDR3 has 15 residues. V was clipped by 4 bases and J by 8 bases; unmatched bases: 13. Germline CDR1 is KGHSH and CDR2 is LQKENI.

The gene calls are TRBV19 and TRBJ2-7; 10 bases fit TRBD1. The CDR3 extends over 15 amino acids. Germline V gene data show CDR1 as LNHDA and CDR2 as SQIVND (reference sequence). V dropped 3 bases and J dropped 4; count of bases not matched to a gene: 6. The CDR3 sequence is CASSIVGTGVYEQYF. In DNA, the CDR3 is TGTGCCAGTAGTATTGTTGGGACAGGGGTGTACGAGCAGTACTTC.

The rearrangement joins TRBV6-8 to TRBJ2-3; D is possibly TRBD1 (6 bases). Germline-derived CDR1 and CDR2 are MNHGY and SAAAGT. Trimming stripped 5 bases from V and 5 bases from J, with 11 bases between. This CDR3 is 13 amino acids long. The DNA of the CDR3 is TGTGCCAGCAGTGACAGCAGGGGAGATACGCAGTATTTT. Its protein is CASSDSRGDTQYF.

This chain joins TRBV28 and TRBJ1-3; 7 nucleotides agree with TRBD1. CDR3 length equals 16 residues. Losses at the gene ends were 5 bases for V and 0 bases for J; bases not matched to a gene: 7. Germline V gene sequence: CDR1 MDHEN, CDR2 SYDVKM. DNA for the CDR3: TGTGCCAGCAGTACGTGGGCAGGGGGCTCTGGAAACACCATATATTTT. Amino acids: CASSTWAGGSGNTIYF.

This clone appeared a few times. The chain is built from TRBV6-8 and TRBJ1-4; D unresolved. Germline CDR1 is MNHGY and CDR2 is SAAAGT. Trimming left V 5 bases short and J 3 bases short, with 10 bases between. There are 14 residues in the CDR3. CDR3 amino acids: CASSGSRSNEKLFF. As DNA, the CDR3 is TGTGCCAGCAGTGGGAGCAGGTCTAATGAAAAACTGTTTTTT.

The sample holds a few counts of this clone. The chain links TRBV6-8 to TRBJ1-1, with D possibly TRBD1 on 6 matching bases. The V end lost 8 bases, the J end lost 1 base, and 14 bases lay between the germline ends. The CDR3 runs to 14 residues. Germline-derived CDR1 and CDR2 are MNHGY and SAAAGT. As DNA, the CDR3 is TGTGCCAGCGCCCCGTCACAGGGGAACACTGAAGCTTTCTTT. Protein product: CASAPSQGNTEAFF.

The chain joins TRBV19 to TRBJ2-1, with 15 bases matching TRBD2. Germline V gives CDR1 LNHDA, CDR2 SQIVND (reference sequence). CDR3 size: 16 residues. With V trimmed by 10 bases and J by 7 bases, 11 bases remained unmatched. This CDR3 reads CATQKGLAGGGNEQFF. DNA for the CDR3: TGTGCCACCCAGAAGGGACTAGCGGGAGGCGGAAATGAGCAGTTCTTC.

The sample holds a few counts of this clone. V and J are TRBV19 and TRBJ2-1; no reliable D call. CDR1 is LNHDA and CDR2 is SQIVND in the germline V gene (reference sequence). This CDR3 region has 15 residues. Deletions cut 7 bases from V and 0 bases from J, with 13 bases between. The chain's CDR3 is CASTLGGSSYNEQFF. CDR3 DNA sequence: TGTGCCAGTACATTGGGCGGAAGCTCCTACAATGAGCAGTTCTTC.

The rearrangement joins TRBV11-3 to TRBJ2-1, with 11 bases identical to TRBD1. This CDR3 has 15 amino acids. V was clipped by 3 bases and J by 2 bases; unmatched bases: 0. Germline CDR1 is SGHNT and CDR2 is YENEEA. This CDR3 reads CASSLDRGPYNEQFF. Here the CDR3 DNA reads TGTGCCAGCAGCTTGGACAGGGGGCCCTACAATGAGCAGTTCTTC. Based on the CDR3 plus reference TRBV11-3 and TRBJ2-1, the full variable domain is EAGVVQSPRYKIIEKKQPVAFWCNPISGHNTLYWYLQNLGQGPELLIRYENEEAVDDSQLPKDRFSAERLKGVDSTLKIQPAELGDSAVYLCASSLDRGPYNEQFFGPGTRLTVL.

This clone was seen only a few times. This sequence joins TRBV11-3 and TRBJ1-6; D gene ambiguous. Trimming took 0 bases from V and 8 from J, leaving 8 bases between them. CDR1 SGHNT and CDR2 YENEEA come from the germline V gene. The CDR3 loop spans 14 amino acids. The CDR3 DNA reads TGTGCCAGCAGCTTAGACCTAGCATATTCACCCCTCCACTTT. It codes for CASSLDLAYSPLHF. The complete variable domain, with remaining parts taken from reference TRBV11-3 and TRBJ1-6, reads EAGVVQSPRYKIIEKKQPVAFWCNPISGHNTLYWYLQNLGQGPELLIRYENEEAVDDSQLPKDRFSAERLKGVDSTLKIQPAELGDSAVYLCASSLDLAYSPLHFGNGTRLTVT.

The chain is built from TRBV30 and TRBJ2-7; 10 bases agree with TRBD2. CDR3 size: 16 residues. Germline V gene sequence: CDR1 GTSNPN, CDR2 SVGIG (reference sequence). Trimming took 0 bases from V and 6 from J; bases not matched to a gene: 11. The CDR3 nucleotides are TGTGCCTGGAGTGTAAAATGGGCTAGCGGGAGTCCCGAGCAGTACTTC. Its translation: CAWSVKWASGSPEQYF.

The V and J genes are TRBV28 and TRBJ1-5; D is perhaps TRBD1 (5 bases). Trimming took 2 bases from V and 0 from J, leaving 14 bases between them. CDR3 length: 17 amino acids. Germline assignment: CDR1 MDHEN and CDR2 SYDVKM. DNA for the CDR3: TGTGCCAGCAGTTTAGTCGGGGGTTGGGGTAGCAATCAGCCCCAGCATTTT. Amino acid sequence: CASSLVGGWGSNQPQHF.

The rearrangement links TRBV9 to TRBJ2-4; 11 positions agree with TRBD2. This CDR3 has 16 amino acids. V was clipped by 6 bases and J by 8 bases; unmatched bases: 13. Germline CDR1 SGDLS, CDR2 YYNGEE. CDR3 nucleotides: TGTGCCAGCAAGGGATTAGCGGGAGGGCCGGGGGACATTCAGTACTTC. This translates into CASKGLAGGPGDIQYF. The full variable domain, its missing parts supplied by reference TRBV9 and TRBJ2-4, is DSGVTQTPKHLITATGQRVTLRCSPRSGDLSVYWYQQSLDQGLQFLIQYYNGEERAKGNILERFSAQQFPDLHSELNLSSLELGDSALYFCASKGLAGGPGDIQYFGAGTRLSVL.